These T cell receptor beta chains were read from a single sample in a study of shared clonotypes between healthy human individuals. Some clones are missing from TCRdb's copy, which holds only in-frame ones; the method was immunoSEQ multiplex PCR. The sample shows around 1.9 million clones, around 95% of them seen only once. Sequenced input: naive CD8+ T cells from PBMCs. Every receptor here comes from a man aged 18 to 35 in good health. Some clones in this sample may be carry-over from other donors' samples. Each CDR3 is given with its conserved first and last residue. D genes are given only for firm matches. Clone size, where shown, is once, few, many, or a class for clones that have expanded.

clone_size,j_call,v_call,d_call,cdr3_length,cdr3_nt,cdr3_aa
NA,TRBJ2-7,TRBV27,TRBD1,15,TGTGCCAGCAGTGCCGCCGGGACAGCAGGGTACGAGCAGTACTTC,CASSAAGTAGYEQYF
NA,TRBJ2-7,TRBV5-4,TRBD1,14,TGTGCCAGCAGCCCGGGACAGGGTTTCTACGAGCAGTACTTC,CASSPGQGFYEQYF
NA,TRBJ2-5,TRBV27,TRBD1,15,TGTGCCAGCAGTTCAAACAGGGGCCTCCAAGAGACCCAGTACTTC,CASSSNRGLQETQYF
NA,TRBJ2-4,TRBV6-5,NA,15,TGTGCCAGCAGTTACTGGGGGGACGGCAAAAACATTCAGTACTTC,CASSYWGDGKNIQYF
NA,TRBJ2-2,TRBV7-3,NA,19,TGTGCCAGCAGCGAACACCCAGAGGAGCAGGAGGCGAACACCGGGGAGCTGTTTTTT,CASSEHPEEQEANTGELFF
NA,TRBJ2-7,TRBV6-5,NA,14,TGTGCCAGCAGTTACGCTGAGAGCTCCTACGAGCAGTACTTC,CASSYAESSYEQYF
NA,TRBJ1-1,TRBV6-5,NA,13,TGTGCCAGCAGTTTCAGGGGGAACACTGAAGCTTTCTTT,CASSFRGNTEAFF
NA,TRBJ2-1,TRBV21-1,NA,14,TGTGGACACGAGGGCGGGATCTCCTACAATGAGCAGTTCTTC,CGHEGGISYNEQFF
NA,TRBJ1-1,TRBV19,NA,13,TGTGCCAGTACCCCGAGGGCCAGGGAAAGGTTGCTCTTT,CASTPRARERLLF
NA,TRBJ2-1,TRBV27,TRBD2,15,TGTGCCAGCAGTTTTAGCGCGGGAGGGTTCGGTGAGCAGTTCTTC,CASSFSAGGFGEQFF
once,TRBJ2-1,TRBV6-6,NA,15,TGTGCCAGCAGTTACGACAGGAGCTCCTACAATGAGCAGTTCTTC,CASSYDRSSYNEQFF
NA,TRBJ1-4,TRBV7-9,NA,14,TGTGCCAGCAGCTTAGGCGCCTTTAATGAAAGACTGTTTTTT,CASSLGAFNERLFF
NA,TRBJ1-1,TRBV5-5,NA,15,TGTGCCAGCAGCTTGTCTTACAGGCTCGACACTGAAGCTTTCTTT,CASSLSYRLDTEAFF
NA,TRBJ2-3,TRBV7-6,TRBD2,15,TGTGCCAGCAGCGGACTAGCGGGAAGCACAGATACGCAGTATTTT,CASSGLAGSTDTQYF
NA,TRBJ2-7,TRBV6-1,NA,14,TGTGCCAGCAGTCTGGCGCCCAGCTCCTACGAGCAGTACTTC,CASSLAPSSYEQYF
NA,TRBJ1-4,TRBV4-1,NA,14,TGCGCCAGCAGCTCGAGACGCACTAATGAAAAACTGTTTTTT,CASSSRRTNEKLFF
NA,TRBJ1-1,TRBV4-1,NA,14,TGCGCCAGCAGCCAAGTAACTATGGGCACTGAAGCTTTCTTT,CASSQVTMGTEAFF
NA,TRBJ2-4,TRBV4-3,TRBD1,15,TGCGCCAGCAGCCAAGGGACAGGACTTCAAAACATTCAGTACTTC,CASSQGTGLQNIQYF
NA,TRBJ2-1,TRBV4-3,NA,16,TGCGCCAGCAGCCAAGATTGGGCTGGATTCTACAATGAGCAGTTCTTC,CASSQDWAGFYNEQFF
NA,TRBJ2-2,TRBV5-1,TRBD1,18,TGCGCCAGCAGCTTGGGACAGGGCGCTTTGATACTGGGCGGGGAGCTGTTTTTT,CASSLGQGALILGGELFF
once,TRBJ1-2,TRBV27,TRBD1,15,TGTGCCAGCAGTGAGGACAGGGGCTTCCTCTATGGCTACACCTTC,CASSEDRGFLYGYTF
NA,TRBJ2-5,TRBV5-3,NA,14,TGTGCCAGAAGCCTGACGGGGCAGAAAGAGACCCAGTACTTC,CARSLTGQKETQYF
NA,TRBJ2-3,TRBV7-3,TRBD2,17,TGTGCCAGCAGCTCGGGACTAGCGGGAGAAGGTACAGATACGCAGTATTTT,CASSSGLAGEGTDTQYF
few,TRBJ2-7,TRBV27,NA,11,TGTGCCAGCAGTTCTGCCTACGAGCAGTACTTC,CASSSAYEQYF
NA,TRBJ1-5,TRBV4-3,TRBD1,16,TGCGCCAGCAGCCAAACCAGGGGGAATCCCAATCAGCCCCAGCATTTT,CASSQTRGNPNQPQHF
NA,TRBJ1-2,TRBV27,TRBD1,12,TGTGCCTGTCGGACAGGGCTGGCTGGCTACACCTTC,CACRTGLAGYTF
once,TRBJ1-1,TRBV7-9,NA,17,TGTGCCAGCAGCTCCTCCCCGGGCTCGAACATGAACACTGAAGCTTTCTTT,CASSSSPGSNMNTEAFF
NA,TRBJ1-5,TRBV27,NA,14,TGTGCCAGCAGTTTAGAGGGCCACAATCAGCCCCAGCATTTT,CASSLEGHNQPQHF
NA,TRBJ1-5,TRBV28,NA,15,TGTGCCAGCAGTCCAGTCGGGGGCGTTTATCAGCCCCAGCATTTT,CASSPVGGVYQPQHF
NA,TRBJ2-7,TRBV27,NA,14,TGTGCCAGCAGTTTAGGGGCCTTTGCCTACGAGCAGTACTTC,CASSLGAFAYEQYF
once,TRBJ1-5,TRBV28,NA,14,TGTGCCAGCAGTCCGACGGGGGTGGATCTGCCCCAGCATTTT,CASSPTGVDLPQHF
NA,TRBJ2-1,TRBV19,TRBD1,15,TGTGCCAGTACCGCAGGACAGGGGTTCTACAATGAGCAGTTCTTC,CASTAGQGFYNEQFF
NA,TRBJ1-5,TRBV2,NA,16,TGTGCCAGCAGTGAAGGACTGATTTATAGCAATCAGCCCCAGCATTTT,CASSEGLIYSNQPQHF
NA,TRBJ2-7,TRBV7-2,NA,13,TGTGCCAGCAGCGCCTTCAGGGGCTTCGAGCAGTACTTC,CASSAFRGFEQYF
NA,TRBJ1-3,TRBV15,NA,16,TGTGCCACCAGCAGTATTGGACGGAACTCTGGAAACACCATATATTTT,CATSSIGRNSGNTIYF
NA,TRBJ2-3,TRBV4-3,TRBD2,16,TGCGCCAGCAGCCCCCGGCTAGCGGGGACCCCGGATACGCAGTATTTT,CASSPRLAGTPDTQYF
NA,TRBJ2-7,TRBV28,NA,15,TGTGCCAGCAGTTTCCGTGGACACCTCACCTACGAGCAGTACTTC,CASSFRGHLTYEQYF
NA,TRBJ1-4,TRBV7-7,NA,15,TGTGCCAGCAGCTTAGTCTTTTCGGCTAATGAAAAACTGTTTTTT,CASSLVFSANEKLFF
NA,TRBJ2-5,TRBV7-2,TRBD2,14,TGTGCCACCCGGCTAGCGGGGTTCCAAGAGACCCAGTACTTC,CATRLAGFQETQYF
NA,TRBJ2-1,TRBV5-1,NA,16,TGCGCCAGCAGCTTTCTAGCCGATCTGGGATACAATGAGCAGTTCTTC,CASSFLADLGYNEQFF
NA,TRBJ2-1,TRBV15,TRBD2,15,TGTGCCACCAGCCCAACTAGCGGGAATTACAATGAGCAGTTCTTC,CATSPTSGNYNEQFF
NA,TRBJ2-1,TRBV6-1,TRBD1,18,TGTGCCAGCAGTGAAGCGTTCCCCGGGACAGAACTCTACAATGAGCAGTTCTTC,CASSEAFPGTELYNEQFF
NA,TRBJ2-2,TRBV5-5,TRBD1,16,TGTGCCAGCAGCTGGGACAGTATGGCCCCAGCCGGGGAGCTGTTTTTT,CASSWDSMAPAGELFF
NA,TRBJ2-7,TRBV6-5,TRBD1,16,TGTGCCAGCAGTTACGCGACAGGGGCTTTAACCTACGAGCAGTACTTC,CASSYATGALTYEQYF
NA,TRBJ2-1,TRBV13,TRBD2,16,TGTGCCAGCAGCTTAGGTGCGGGAGGGGCTTACAATGAGCAGTTCTTC,CASSLGAGGAYNEQFF